The T cell receptor (beta chain) under discussion was sequenced for a study of T-cell reconstitution after alpha-beta-depleted transplantation in children listed by TCRdb under 2016. Describing the broader study: The study quantitatively tracked T-cell immune reconstitution after TCRalphabeta/CD19-depleted allogeneic hematopoietic cell transplantation in children using TCR repertoire profiling. Results the study describes overall, beyond this receptor: The apparently early alphabetaT-cell count recovery about two months after transplant was reportedly dependent on only several hundred rapidly expanded clones derived from non-depleted graft cells. In some patients, high TCRbeta diversity at day 60 was attributed to recipient T cells and intrathymic progenitors that had survived conditioning. Over subsequent months, a decline in hyperexpanded clone frequencies was noted, and after one year, T-cell counts and TCRbeta diversity were mostly ascribed to newly produced T cells.

The library was generated by PCR. TCRdb names Illumina HiSeq 2500 as the instrument used. To normalize quantification of the TCRbeta repertoire, the TCR libraries were built with molecular barcoding that relied on unique molecular identifiers. TCRdb's own reprocessing of the public reads used fastp at Q25 and MiXCR and kept productive beta chains. Records with the same CDR3 protein are collapsed into one entry carrying the most frequent genes and DNA. This sample gives about 640,000 distinct CDR3 sequences in total; about an eighth of them show up just once. The top ten clonotypes cover approximately 2.1% of the sample. CDR1 and CDR2 are drawn from the germline V gene (reference sequence): DFQATT, SNEGSKA. Trimming removed 6 bases from V and 0 bases from J, leaving 15 bases between the germline ends. The CDR3 runs 14 amino acids, cysteine and phenylalanine included. The kept DNA is CDR3 alone, 42 bases in frame from the first base.

This specimen's treatment or condition label, interpreted: allogeneic hematopoietic cell transplantation with graft depleted of TCRalphabeta T cells and CD19 B cells. TCRalphabeta/CD19-depleted allogeneic hematopoietic cell grafts were given to the transplant recipients, all of whom were children. In the case of this clonotype: What antigen it recognizes has not been identified. No qualities accompany the bases; no much larger clone lies one base away.

This specimen consisted of PBMCs, mostly from graft donor cells, obtained 360 days after TCRalphabeta/CD19-depleted stem cell transplant. This TCR was sampled from a male patient aged 10 to 17 who had a stem cell transplant for acute myeloid leukemia, so the T cells may come from the graft donor. The V and J segments used are TRBV20-1 and TRBJ2-7; the D segment cannot be called with confidence. The DNA is as follows: TGCAGTGCAGCCGGAACATTTGTCTCCTACGAGCAGTACTTC. This translates into CSAAGTFVSYEQYF.